The 14 T cell receptor beta chains given below trace back to one sample, sequenced in a study of blood T cell repertoires in COVID-19. The assay was immunoSEQ multiplex PCR, and TCRdb's table has in-frame clones only and misses some. The sample includes 450,000 to 500,000 clones, approximately 83% of them seen just once. The material sequenced was peripheral blood. The receptors here all came from a human donor in a cohort sampled during active COVID-19.

This chain connects TRBV6-5 to TRBJ2-7, with a possible D match to TRBD1 (5 bases). The CDR3 runs to 12 residues. Trimming shortened V by 6 bases and J by 3 bases, and 9 bases separated the two germline ends. Germline assignment: CDR1 MNHEY and CDR2 SVGAGI. The CDR3 spells CASSIQGYEQYF. The CDR3 region has the DNA TGTGCCAGCAGCATTCAGGGCTACGAGCAGTACTTC.

Ten or more counts support this clone. The chain joins TRBV7-8 to TRBJ2-3; D might be TRBD2 (5 bases). CDR1 SGHVS and CDR2 FQNEAQ come from the germline V gene. The V end was cut by 11 bases, the J end by 1 base, with 13 bases between. CDR3 length: 13 residues. The CDR3 bases are TGTGCCGGATCTGTGCGGGGCACAGATACGCAGTATTTT. Protein product: CAGSVRGTDTQYF.

The chain combines TRBV4-3 with TRBJ2-3; 15 nucleotides agree with TRBD2. V lost 1 base, J lost 4 bases, and 0 bases stayed unmatched. Germline V gene lookup returns CDR1 LGHNA and CDR2 YSLEER. The CDR3 loop spans 16 amino acids. The CDR3 here is CASSQGTSGRADTQYF. The CDR3 DNA follows: TGCGCCAGCAGCCAAGGGACTAGCGGGAGGGCAGATACGCAGTATTTT.

This clone came up once. The V and J genes are TRBV6-4 and TRBJ2-1, with 13 bases identical to TRBD2. CDR1 and CDR2 from the germline V gene are MRHNA and SNTAGT. The CDR3 spans 15 residues. V trimming: 5 bases; J trimming: 6 bases; junction bases outside the gene matches: 4. Written as DNA, the CDR3 is TGTGCCAGCAGTACGTGGACTAGCGGGGGCAATGAGCAGTTCTTC. Translating gives CASSTWTSGGNEQFF.

Written as DNA, the CDR3 is TGTGCCAGCAGCGTGCTTCCCGGGAACACCGGGGAGCTGTTTTTT. Protein product: CASSVLPGNTGELFF. V and J are TRBV2 and TRBJ2-2; D is uncertain. Trimming left V 6 bases short and J 1 base short, with 12 bases between. This CDR3 spans 15 amino acids. Germline V CDR1 and CDR2: SNHLY, FYNNEI.

This chain joins TRBV2 and TRBJ1-1, with 11 bases fitting TRBD1. This CDR3 comprises 12 residues. The germline V gene has CDR1 SNHLY and CDR2 FYNNEI. V gave up 8 bases and J gave up 7 bases; unmatched junction bases: 3. The CDR3, as DNA: TGTGCCAGCGGACAGGGGGCCGTTGAAGCTTTCTTT. Its protein product is CASGQGAVEAFF.

The chain employs TRBV10-3 and TRBJ2-1, with TRBD2 identical over 11 bases. CDR3 size: 16 residues. Germline-derived CDR1 and CDR2 are ENHRY and SYGVKD. J gave up 7 bases and V 8 bases, and 13 bases lay outside the gene matches. CDR3: CAIGLPTGTSGNEQFF. CDR3 bases: TGTGCCATCGGGTTGCCGACCGGGACTAGCGGTAATGAGCAGTTCTTC.

The V call is TRBV30, the J call TRBJ2-1, with TRBD2 identical over 8 bases. Germline V gives CDR1 GTSNPN, CDR2 SVGIG (reference sequence). Trimming at V came to 4 bases and at J to 1 base, leaving 6 bases not matched to a gene. CDR3 length: 15 residues. CDR3 nucleotides: TGTGCCTGGACTCCGGGGGGGACTTCCTACAATGAGCAGTTCTTC. This translates into CAWTPGGTSYNEQFF.

The rearrangement joins TRBV30 to TRBJ2-1; 10 positions match TRBD2. Germline loops: CDR1 GTSNPN, CDR2 SVGIG (reference sequence). Trimming removed 4 bases from V and 8 bases from J; junction bases left unmatched: 2. The CDR3 totals 12 residues. The CDR3 loop reads CAWTSGSYEQFF. The CDR3 DNA sequence: TGTGCCTGGACTAGCGGGAGCTATGAGCAGTTCTTC.

The CDR3 protein is CASSLSGGDEREYEQYF. The CDR3 DNA reads TGTGCCAGCAGTTTATCCGGCGGTGATGAGCGGGAGTACGAGCAGTACTTC. This chain links TRBV28 with TRBJ2-7, with 8 bases identical to TRBD2. This CDR3 has 17 residues. The ends lost 1 base at V and 4 bases at J; junction bases unmatched: 12. Germline V gene lookup returns CDR1 MDHEN and CDR2 SYDVKM.

This clone appeared a single time. The gene calls are TRBV19 and TRBJ2-1; D is ambiguous. V was clipped by 2 bases and J by 1 base, with 12 bases between them. This CDR3 region has 16 residues. CDR1 is LNHDA and CDR2 is SQIVND in the germline V gene (reference sequence). In nucleotides, the CDR3 is TGTGCCAGTAGTATATACCCGGGTTCGTCCTACAATGAGCAGTTCTTC. The encoded protein is CASSIYPGSSYNEQFF. Filled out from reference TRBV19 and TRBJ2-1, the complete variable domain reads DGGITQSPKYLFRKEGQNVTLSCEQNLNHDAMYWYRQDPGQGLRLIYYSQIVNDFQKGDIAEGYSVSREKKESFPLTVTSAQKNPTAFYLCASSIYPGSSYNEQFFGPGTRLTVL.

J is TRBJ2-4 and V is TRBV6-1, with D unclear. The germline V gene has CDR1 MNHNS and CDR2 SASEGT. This CDR3 has 16 residues. The V gene lost 4 bases and the J gene lost 0 bases, with 13 bases spanning the gap. This CDR3 reads CASSARSLVAKNIQYF. The CDR3 DNA reads as TGTGCCAGCAGTGCACGGAGTCTGGTAGCCAAAAACATTCAGTACTTC.

This clone is a singleton in its sample. This chain connects TRBV19 to TRBJ1-5, with D perhaps TRBD1 (5 bases). The CDR3 sequence is 14 residues long. Germline loops: CDR1 LNHDA, CDR2 SQIVND (reference sequence). With 11 bases removed from V and 2 bases from J, the gap between germline ends came to 16 bases. This CDR3 reads CACFGGIGNQPQHF. The CDR3 DNA reads as TGTGCCTGCTTCGGGGGAATTGGCAATCAGCCCCAGCATTTT.

This clone was seen more than once but under ten times. The rearrangement joins TRBV7-2 to TRBJ2-7, with D tentatively TRBD2 (7 bases). In germline, CDR1 is SGHTA, CDR2 FQGNSA. The V and J ends lost 3 bases and 6 bases respectively, with 15 bases between them. CDR3 length: 14 residues. The chain's CDR3 is CASSFWGGPREQYF. CDR3 nucleotides: TGTGCCAGCAGCTTTTGGGGGGGCCCCCGCGAGCAGTACTTC.